This record looks at one T cell receptor beta chain sequence and its context. Its antigen target is currently unknown. No base-level quality is on record; no much larger clone is a single base apart. The entry originates in a study of cytomegalovirus exposure and HLA in healthy donors (dated by TCRdb to about 2017). With regard to the full study: In an earlier analysis of roughly 500 of the donors, 276 Gb of sequence data and about 110 million unique TCR beta sequences from 180 million or so T cells were reported. About 280 gigabases of sequencing data and roughly 80 million unique TCR sequences made up an early release that covered approximately 700 HLA-typed donors. Of the 350 to 450 genotyped donors, 75% to 85% were placed in the genetic ancestry cluster associated with self-reported Caucasian donors. The study aimed to test whether signatures of past pathogen exposure could be identified by cataloging public T cell receptors. The study used immunosequencing to profile the T cell repertoires of approximately 650 subjects and linked those repertoires to cytomegalovirus serostatus. Along with the approximately 650-subject first cohort, a separate validation cohort of over a hundred different subjects was used. To predict cytomegalovirus infection status, the study brought together high-throughput TCR immunosequencing, statistical association of individual TCRs with disease status, and machine learning. To study patterns of TCR occurrence, a later analysis re-analyzed previously published TCR beta repertoires from several hundred donors and added high-resolution HLA genotyping. Rather than drawing on any new phenotypic data, the later analysis identified candidate immune exposures from TCR beta sequences and the way those sequences occurred across donors. An earlier analysis of several hundred of the donors applied high-throughput TCR beta sequencing to assess whether each TCR beta V gene segment acted as functional or pseudogenic. Donor age, sex, ethnicity and CMV serostatus were compiled alongside the repertoire data. A later genetic analysis used genome-wide SNP genotypes for about 65% of the 666 donors, treating that subset as a discovery cohort. Every repertoire in the discovery cohort had been generated on one and the same sequencing platform. Both class I and class II loci were covered by HLA typing, at four-digit resolution. Typing coverage differed by locus: A, B, C, DRB1 and DQB1 were typed in about 629-640 donors, DQA1 in 522, DPA1 in around 610, and DPB1 in roughly 470. Because of strong linkage in the cohort, five DR-DQ haplotypes were treated as single units for association and clustering. Across around 400 genotyped donors of the cohort, an average of approximately 240,000 unique TCR beta nucleotide sequences per donor were sequenced, and roughly a sixth of those sequences were non-productive. The research as a whole found: Linkage disequilibrium might explain the correlated functional status among segregating V segments, but an unknown experimental factor could not be excluded. In a later analysis, HLA-associated TCR beta chains were found to be more clonally expanded and to have lower generation probabilities than equally common non-associated chains. A cluster of highly shared sequence variants was judged likely to be a technical artifact of the sequencing pipeline. A later analysis found that TCR association rates varied across HLA loci, with DRB1 alleles showing the most associated TCRs and HLA-C alleles the fewest. A later genetic analysis associated a missense DCLRE1C variant with V-gene and J-gene trimming of TCR beta chains, and an independent cohort replicated the association. This cohort had only TCR beta chains sequenced, and the lack of alpha or paired-chain data limited which features could be detected. A later analysis associated some 17,000 TCR beta sequences with specific HLA alleles at a false discovery rate of 0.05. When HLA alleles, especially DR and DQ, strongly co-occurred, attributing TCR associations to individual alleles was difficult. Immune exposure information for the cohort was limited to CMV serostatus. Several of the top co-occurrence clusters appeared to be linked to parvovirus B19, influenza, CMV and Epstein-Barr virus, according to a later analysis. The 87-base-pair reads could not distinguish some IMGT-functional V segments, including TRBV6-2 and TRBV6-3, so those segments were excluded. A further reported finding was that TCR beta sequences accurately predicted the HLA-A and HLA-B alleles for most subjects in the first cohort. In an earlier analysis of around 600 of the donors, most TCR beta V segments appeared in productive rearrangements about 87% or about 30% of the time, broadly matching IMGT annotations. Roughly uniform sequencing depth across donors was assumed in presence/absence analyses, although this assumption may not hold. The classifier was reported to diagnose cytomegalovirus status with high specificity and sensitivity in both the original cohort and the validation cohort. It was suggested by the authors that the approach could potentially be generalized to other disease states and immunological phenotypes. Compared with the roughly 600-donor mean, donors in an Asian-associated ancestry cluster had fewer N-insertions in productive TCRs, according to a later genetic analysis. Most TCR sequences were seen in very few donors, while some public TCRs were found in many individuals. In vitro tests confirmed that three of the cytomegalovirus-associated TCR beta chains recognize cytomegalovirus antigens. Approximately 16 rarely observed V segments, including chromosome 9 orphons, were excluded from the earlier analysis of some 590 of the donors because counts were too low. In the study, some 160 TCR beta chains were listed as associated with cytomegalovirus. Because some donors lacked HLA typing at each locus, the association tests relied only on the typed subset. In a later analysis, most CMV-associated TCR beta chains were found to appear HLA-restricted, with HLA associations seemingly driven largely by CMV exposure.

Measured from the cysteine to the phenylalanine, the CDR3 is 12 residues long. The read is trimmed to its CDR3 DNA, 36 bases read in frame from base 1. A distance of 11 bases separates the germline ends of V and J, which lose 6 bases and 5 bases respectively. CDR1 SQVTM and CDR2 ANQGSEA were looked up in the germline V gene. In total, about 650 healthy bone marrow donors made up the cohort. At the time of sampling, every cohort member was nominally healthy, though immune exposures that went unrecorded were likely present. The donor tested CMV seronegative and was one of the 352 seronegative cohort members. A peripheral blood sample was provided by each donor, and peripheral blood mononuclear cells were used for TCR beta sequencing. Genomic DNA extraction from the blood cell samples was performed with the Qiagen DNeasy Blood Extraction Kit. Library preparation was by the immunoSEQ multiplex PCR assay. A mixture of 60 forward primers for TCR Vbeta segments and 13 reverse primers for TCR Jbeta segments was used in the multiplex PCR. Amplification of the CDR3 region of rearranged TCR beta genes was performed with a multiplex PCR assay on genomic DNA. The Illumina HiSeq System was used to sequence the amplified TCR beta libraries as 87-base-pair reads. The authors' pipeline ran thus. A later analysis counted about 80 million unique TCR beta chains across the 666 repertoires, and 10 million to 12 million of these chains were shared by at least two donors. To remove PCR and sequencing errors, raw reads were error-corrected and collapsed into unique sequences using a nearest-neighbor algorithm that merged closely related sequences. Alignment of CDR3 sequences to IMGT reference sequences was used to assign V, D and J gene segments. For a sequence to be retained, at least a six-nucleotide match to both a V gene segment and a J gene segment was required. Rearrangements were called productive when the CDR3 lacked stop codons and stayed in frame with V and J; all others were non-productive. CDR3 was defined by IMGT convention, running from the second conserved V-encoded cysteine to the conserved J-encoded phenylalanine. In an earlier analysis of 587 of the donors, sequences lacking an unambiguous match to a single V gene segment were excluded. In an earlier analysis of a few hundred of the donors, V segments were called functional above 56.7% productive rearrangements and were called segregating when the between-donor standard deviation exceeded 5%. A statistical classification framework was developed to diagnose cytomegalovirus status using the catalog of TCR beta chain sequences. V and J gene assignment, in a later analysis, came from comparing TCR nucleotide sequences with IMGT/GENE-DB human TR gene sequences. In a later analysis, CDR3 sequences and most-parsimonious VDJ recombination scenarios were assigned using the TCRdist pipeline. In a later analysis, each TCR beta chain was defined by its CDR3 amino acid sequence together with its V-gene family, and reads without a unique V-gene family were excluded. A later analysis removed 592 highly shared, low-generation-probability nucleotide sequences to deal with suspected cross-contamination and a sequencing artifact. A later analysis calculated a clonal expansion index for each public chain from normalized within-repertoire ranks of inferred template counts. A later analysis computed generation probabilities with a VDJ recombination model fitted to out-of-frame rearrangements, and checked the results against IGoR. In a later analysis, hypergeometric tests were used to score TCR-TCR, TCR-HLA and TCR-CMV co-occurrence, with a repertoire-size bias correction applied to TCR pairs. False discovery rates were estimated in a later analysis by permuting HLA or CMV assignments 20 times. In a later analysis, co-occurring TCRs were grouped using DBSCAN, and TCRdist sequence similarity was added for clustering within HLA-allele-positive subsets. Repertoires with fewer than 30,000 or more than 120,000 public chains were left out of co-occurrence clustering, as were about 5 repertoires with anomalous nucleotide sharing. The table was pulled from immuneACCESS by TCRdb, which kept in-frame rearrangements only. Such tables lose some clones; where checked, under half of the loss comes from unresolved V genes, and the rest has no known cause. The DNA gave D and trimming, while V, J and clone size come from that table. This sample lists some 120,000 clones; approximately 81% were detected once. 2% of the sample is held by the ten biggest clonotypes.

The source material was PBMCs. The TCR comes from a man aged 18-30 years in good health and CMV-seronegative. This chain joins TRBV29-1 to TRBJ1-5, and possibly TRBD1, on 6 matching bases. The nucleotide sequence is TGCAGCGTCCGGGACACCGATCAGCCCCAGCATTTT. Its product reads: CSVRDTDQPQHF.